This TCR beta chain came from a study of T cell repertoires in cytomegalovirus infection. Study summary: Recently identified HLA-C-restricted and well-studied HLA-B-restricted CMV epitopes were used. Whole-study findings and limits: Frequencies of public TCR beta families were cumulated, and this identified carriers of CMV plus the relevant HLA. CMV-specific TCR beta clonotypes restricted by HLA-C were the ones dominating the ex vivo response.

CDR3 size: 16 residues. CDR1 and CDR2 from the germline V gene are SEHNR and FQNEAQ (reference sequence). V dropped 4 bases and J dropped 4 bases, with 20 bases sitting between them. A word on this clonotype: Its specificity is not known.

TCRdb recomputed calls from the reads with MiXCR, one row per CDR3 protein. Of around 55,000 distinct CDR3 sequences detected, 20% appear once; the ten largest clones hold about 25%. V usage is TRBV7-9 and J usage is TRBJ2-7; D ambiguous. Sample: CD8+ T cells from cultured PBMCs, taken from culture after CMV antigen stimulation. This clonotype originated in a human donor in good health (CMV status not recorded). Some clones in this sample may be carry-over from other donors' samples. CDR3 DNA sequence: TGTGCCAGCAGCTCTTCCCCCAACATACCGAATTACGAGCAGTACTTC. Its translation is CASSSSPNIPNYEQYF.